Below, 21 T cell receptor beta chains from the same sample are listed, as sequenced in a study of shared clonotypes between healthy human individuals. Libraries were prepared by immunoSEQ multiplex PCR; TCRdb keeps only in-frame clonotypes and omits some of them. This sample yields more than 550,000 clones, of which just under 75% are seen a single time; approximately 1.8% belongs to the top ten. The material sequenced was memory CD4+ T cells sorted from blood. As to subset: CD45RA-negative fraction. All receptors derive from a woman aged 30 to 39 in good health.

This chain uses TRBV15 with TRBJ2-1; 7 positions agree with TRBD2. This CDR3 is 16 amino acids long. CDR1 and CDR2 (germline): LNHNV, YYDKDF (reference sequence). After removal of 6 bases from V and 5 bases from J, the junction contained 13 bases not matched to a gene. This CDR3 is CATRNLWLAADNEQFF. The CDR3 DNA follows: TGTGCCACCAGAAACCTTTGGCTAGCGGCTGACAATGAGCAGTTCTTC.

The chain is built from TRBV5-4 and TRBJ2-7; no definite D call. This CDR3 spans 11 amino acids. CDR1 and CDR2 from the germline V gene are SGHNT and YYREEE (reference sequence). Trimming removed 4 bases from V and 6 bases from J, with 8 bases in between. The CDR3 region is CASSDRLEQYF. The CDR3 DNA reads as TGTGCCAGCAGCGATCGGCTCGAGCAGTACTTC.

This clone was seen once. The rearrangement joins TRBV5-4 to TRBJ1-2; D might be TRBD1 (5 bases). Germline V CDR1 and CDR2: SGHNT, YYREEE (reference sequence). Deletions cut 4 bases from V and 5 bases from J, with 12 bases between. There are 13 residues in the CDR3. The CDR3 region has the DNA TGTGCCAGCAGCCCCGGGCGGGGGTATGGCTACACCTTC. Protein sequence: CASSPGRGYGYTF.

CDR3 bases: TGTGCCAGCAGCTCACCTCCGGCGGAAAAACTGTTTTTT. Protein product: CASSSPPAEKLFF. J is TRBJ1-4 and V is TRBV5-4; no definite D call. Germline-derived CDR1 and CDR2 are SGHNT and YYREEE (reference sequence). The CDR3 totals 13 residues. V was clipped by 3 bases and J by 8 bases, with 11 bases between them.

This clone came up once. The CDR3 DNA reads as TGTGCCAGCAGTGAGGGCAGCTCTAGCTCTTCAAGGGGAGAGACCCAGTACTTC. Amino acids: CASSEGSSSSSRGETQYF. This chain joins TRBV6-1 and TRBJ2-5; the D gene could be TRBD1 or TRBD2 (5 bases each). CDR1 and CDR2 from the germline V gene are MNHNS and SASEGT. Trimming removed 3 bases at V and 4 bases at J, with 24 bases between. This CDR3 contains 18 residues.

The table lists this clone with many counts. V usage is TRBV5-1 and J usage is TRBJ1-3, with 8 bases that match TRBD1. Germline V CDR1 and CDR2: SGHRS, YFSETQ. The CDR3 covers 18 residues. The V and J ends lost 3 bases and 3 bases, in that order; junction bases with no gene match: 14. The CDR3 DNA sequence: TGCGCCAGCAGCTCAATCCAGGGGGCTGGGTTCGGTGGAAACACCATATATTTT. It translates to CASSSIQGAGFGGNTIYF.

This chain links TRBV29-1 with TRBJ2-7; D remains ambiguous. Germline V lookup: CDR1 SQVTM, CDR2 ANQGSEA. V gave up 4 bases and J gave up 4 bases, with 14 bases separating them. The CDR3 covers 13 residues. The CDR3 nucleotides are TGCAGCGTTGCGGTAGCAGCCCGGTACGAGCAGTACTTC. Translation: CSVAVAARYEQYF.

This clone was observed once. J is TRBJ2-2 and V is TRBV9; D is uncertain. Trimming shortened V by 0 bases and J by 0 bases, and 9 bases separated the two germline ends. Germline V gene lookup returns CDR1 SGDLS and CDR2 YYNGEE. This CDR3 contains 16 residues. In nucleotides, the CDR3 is TGTGCCAGCAGCGTAGCGGTAGCATCGAACACCGGGGAGCTGTTTTTT. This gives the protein CASSVAVASNTGELFF.

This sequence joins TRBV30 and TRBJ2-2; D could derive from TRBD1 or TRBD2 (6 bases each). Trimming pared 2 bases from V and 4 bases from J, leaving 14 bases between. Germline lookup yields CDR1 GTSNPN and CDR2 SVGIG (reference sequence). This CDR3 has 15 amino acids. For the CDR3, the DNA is TGTGCCTGGAGTAAACCGGGGGCAGGCACCGGGGAGCTGTTTTTT. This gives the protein CAWSKPGAGTGELFF.

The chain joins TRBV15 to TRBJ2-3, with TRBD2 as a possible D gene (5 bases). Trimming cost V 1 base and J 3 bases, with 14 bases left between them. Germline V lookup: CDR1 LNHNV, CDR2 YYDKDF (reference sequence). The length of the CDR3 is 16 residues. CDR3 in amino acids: CATSRAGYSGTDTQYF. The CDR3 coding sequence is TGTGCCACCAGCAGAGCGGGATACTCCGGGACAGATACGCAGTATTTT. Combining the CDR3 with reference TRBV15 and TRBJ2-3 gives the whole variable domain DAMVIQNPRYQVTQFGKPVTLSCSQTLNHNVMYWYQQKSSQAPKLLFHYYDKDFNNEADTPDNFQSRRPNTSFCFLDIRSPGLGDTAMYLCATSRAGYSGTDTQYFGPGTRLTVL.

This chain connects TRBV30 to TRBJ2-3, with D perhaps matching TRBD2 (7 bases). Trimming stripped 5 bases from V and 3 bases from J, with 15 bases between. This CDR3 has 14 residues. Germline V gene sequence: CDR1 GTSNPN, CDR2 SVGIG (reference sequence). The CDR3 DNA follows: TGTGCCTGGTTGGTGCGGGGGCCGACAGATACGCAGTATTTT. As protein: CAWLVRGPTDTQYF.

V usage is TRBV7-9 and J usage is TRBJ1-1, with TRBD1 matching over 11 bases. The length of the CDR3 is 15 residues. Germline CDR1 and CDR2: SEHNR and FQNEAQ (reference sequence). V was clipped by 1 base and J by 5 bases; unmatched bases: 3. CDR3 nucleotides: TGTGCCAGCAGCTTAGGGACAGGGGGCGATACTGAAGCTTTCTTT. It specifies CASSLGTGGDTEAFF.

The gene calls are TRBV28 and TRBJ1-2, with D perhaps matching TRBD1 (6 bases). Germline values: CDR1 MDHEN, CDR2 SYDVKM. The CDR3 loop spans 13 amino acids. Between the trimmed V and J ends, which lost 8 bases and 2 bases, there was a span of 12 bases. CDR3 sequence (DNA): TGTGCCAGCCGCAGGGGCCACAACTATGGCTACACCTTC. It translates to CASRRGHNYGYTF.

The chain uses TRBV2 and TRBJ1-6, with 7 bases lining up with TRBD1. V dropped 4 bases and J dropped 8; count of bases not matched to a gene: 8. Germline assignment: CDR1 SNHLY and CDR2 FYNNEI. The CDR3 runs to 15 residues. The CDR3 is CASSGGLQGHSPLHF. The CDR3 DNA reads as TGTGCCAGCAGTGGTGGGTTACAGGGGCATTCACCCCTCCACTTT.

The CDR3 loop reads CSVGTPPVNTEAFF. The CDR3 coding sequence is TGCAGCGTTGGGACCCCCCCGGTGAACACTGAAGCTTTCTTT. This rearrangement joins TRBV29-1 to TRBJ1-1; the D is unclear. CDR3 length: 14 amino acids. Germline V gene data show CDR1 as SQVTM and CDR2 as ANQGSEA. Trimming took 4 bases from V and 0 from J, leaving 12 bases between them.

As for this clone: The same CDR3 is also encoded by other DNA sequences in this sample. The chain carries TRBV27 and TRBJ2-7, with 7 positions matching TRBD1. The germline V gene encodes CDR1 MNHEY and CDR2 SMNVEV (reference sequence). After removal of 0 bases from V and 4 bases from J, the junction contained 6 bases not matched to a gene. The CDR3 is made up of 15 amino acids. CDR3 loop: CASSLSGRGLYEQYF. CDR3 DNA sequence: TGTGCCAGCAGTTTATCGGGCAGGGGGTTATACGAGCAGTACTTC.

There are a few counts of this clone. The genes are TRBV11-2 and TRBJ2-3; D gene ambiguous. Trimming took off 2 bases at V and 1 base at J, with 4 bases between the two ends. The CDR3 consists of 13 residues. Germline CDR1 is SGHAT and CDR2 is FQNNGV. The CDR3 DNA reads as TGTGCCAGCAGCTTACCGGGCACAGATACGCAGTATTTT. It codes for CASSLPGTDTQYF.

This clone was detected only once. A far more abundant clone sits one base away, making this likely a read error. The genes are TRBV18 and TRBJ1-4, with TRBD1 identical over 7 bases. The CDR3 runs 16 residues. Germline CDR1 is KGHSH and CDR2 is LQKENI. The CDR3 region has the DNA TGTACCAGCTCCCGGGAGGAAGGGGGCGTTAATGAAAAACTGTTTTTT. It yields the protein CTSSREEGGVNEKLFF.

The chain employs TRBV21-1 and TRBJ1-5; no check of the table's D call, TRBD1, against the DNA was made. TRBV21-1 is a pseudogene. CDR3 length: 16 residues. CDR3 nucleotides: TGTGCCAGCAGCAAAGTTCGGGCAGGGGGCGAACAGCCCCAGCATTTT. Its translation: CASSKVRAGGEQPQHF.

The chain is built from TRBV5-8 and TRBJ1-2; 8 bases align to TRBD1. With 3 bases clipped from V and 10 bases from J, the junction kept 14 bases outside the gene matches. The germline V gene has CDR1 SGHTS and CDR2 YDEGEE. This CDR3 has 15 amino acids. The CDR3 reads CASSYQRQGAYDYTF. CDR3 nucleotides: TGTGCCAGCAGCTACCAGAGGCAGGGGGCGTACGACTACACCTTC.

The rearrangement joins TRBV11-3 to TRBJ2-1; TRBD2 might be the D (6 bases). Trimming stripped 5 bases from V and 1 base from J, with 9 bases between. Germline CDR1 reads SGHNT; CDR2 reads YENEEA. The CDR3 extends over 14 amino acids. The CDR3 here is CASSTSLSYNEQFF. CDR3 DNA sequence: TGTGCCAGCAGCACTAGCTTGTCCTACAATGAGCAGTTCTTC.